This T cell receptor beta chain was identified in a study of OX40 agonist ivuxolimab in advanced cancers. General study results and limits: In the expanded peripheral T cells, antigen specificity was never determined.

Researchers took blood at baseline, on cycle 4 day 1, and on cycle 7 day 1. CDR1 is MNHEY and CDR2 is SMNVEV in the germline V gene (reference sequence). V lost 3 bases, J lost 7 bases, and 10 bases lay in between. This CDR3 is built from 13 residues. Only in-frame clones appear in the TCRdb table, and some are missing; sequencing was by immunoSEQ multiplex PCR. Among 70,000 or so clones, about 90% were seen once, and the ten largest hold 7.6%. Comment on this clone: Its antigen is not known.

The sequencing used CD4+ or CD8+ T cells sorted from blood, collected in a trial of the OX40 agonist ivuxolimab. This rearrangement joins TRBV27 to TRBJ2-1; a weak D match, TRBD1 (7 bases). The clonotype originates from an adult with an advanced solid tumor such as melanoma, head and neck, liver or kidney cancer. In DNA, the CDR3 is TGTGCCAGCAGTTTGACAGGGACTAATGAGCAGTTCTTC. This encodes CASSLTGTNEQFF.